This T cell receptor (beta chain) was profiled in a study of blood T cells in healthy people across ages. CDR1 is DFQATT and CDR2 is SNEGSKA in the germline V gene (reference sequence). The CDR3 is 12 residues long. With 4 bases removed from V and 2 bases from J, the gap between germline ends came to 9 bases. The use of a sample-barcoded 5' primer and a J-beta primer mix characterized a second PCR of roughly 6 to 11 cycles. TCRdb re-called the 5' RACE reads with MiXCR, one entry per CDR3 protein. This sample yields hundreds of thousands of distinct CDR3 sequences, of which around 62% are seen a single time; about 30% belongs to the top ten.

This sequence joins TRBV20-1 and TRBJ2-7; D is unresolved. This clonotype was obtained from a man aged 30 to 39 in good health. Sequencing was carried out using blood. Here the CDR3 DNA reads TGCAGTGCTATTGGAGAGGCCTACGAGCAGTACTTC. This translates into CSAIGEAYEQYF.